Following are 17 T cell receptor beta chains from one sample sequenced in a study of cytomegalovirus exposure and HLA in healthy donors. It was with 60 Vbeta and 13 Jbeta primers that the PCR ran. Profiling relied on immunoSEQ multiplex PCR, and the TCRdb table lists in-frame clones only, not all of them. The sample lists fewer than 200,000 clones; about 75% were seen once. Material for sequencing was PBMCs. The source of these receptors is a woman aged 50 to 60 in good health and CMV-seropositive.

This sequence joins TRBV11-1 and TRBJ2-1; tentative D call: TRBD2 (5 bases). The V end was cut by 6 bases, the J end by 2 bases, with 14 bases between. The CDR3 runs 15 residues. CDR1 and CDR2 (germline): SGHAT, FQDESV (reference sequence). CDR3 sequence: CASRQGRGAYNEQFF. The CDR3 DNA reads TGTGCCAGCAGGCAAGGACGGGGTGCCTACAATGAGCAGTTCTTC.

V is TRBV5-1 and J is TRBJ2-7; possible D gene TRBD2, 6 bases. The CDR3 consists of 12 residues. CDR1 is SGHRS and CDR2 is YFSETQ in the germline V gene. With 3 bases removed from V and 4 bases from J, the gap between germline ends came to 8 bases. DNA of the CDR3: TGCGCCAGCAGCTCGGAGGGATACGAGCAGTACTTC. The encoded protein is CASSSEGYEQYF. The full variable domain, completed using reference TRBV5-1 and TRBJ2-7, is KAGVTQTPRYLIKTRGQQVTLSCSPISGHRSVSWYQQTPGQGLQFLFEYFSETQRNKGNFPGRFSGRQFSNSRSEMNVSTLELGDSALYLCASSSEGYEQYFGPGTRLTVT.

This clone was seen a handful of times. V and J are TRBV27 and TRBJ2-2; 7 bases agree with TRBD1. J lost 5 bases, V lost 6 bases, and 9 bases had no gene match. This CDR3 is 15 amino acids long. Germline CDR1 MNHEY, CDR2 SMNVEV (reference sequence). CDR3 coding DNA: TGTGCCAGCAGCAAAGGGGGCGACGGGACCGGGGAGCTGTTTTTT. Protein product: CASSKGGDGTGELFF.

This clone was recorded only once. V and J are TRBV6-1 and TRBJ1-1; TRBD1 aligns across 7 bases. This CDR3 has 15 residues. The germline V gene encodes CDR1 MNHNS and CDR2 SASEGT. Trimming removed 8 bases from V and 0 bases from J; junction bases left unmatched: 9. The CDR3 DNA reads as TGTGCCAGCTACAGGGGTGGCAACATGAACACTGAAGCTTTCTTT. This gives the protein CASYRGGNMNTEAFF.

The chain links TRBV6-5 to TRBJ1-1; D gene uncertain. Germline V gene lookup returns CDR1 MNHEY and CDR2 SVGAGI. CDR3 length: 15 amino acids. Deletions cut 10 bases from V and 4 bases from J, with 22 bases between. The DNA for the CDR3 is TGTGCCATCAAGAGAGGCGGTGCGTCGGGCACTGAAGCTTTCTTT. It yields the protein CAIKRGGASGTEAFF.

The CDR3 loop is CASSITDQNTEAFF. In DNA form, the CDR3 reads TGTGCCAGCTCAATTACAGACCAGAACACTGAAGCTTTCTTT. The genes are TRBV18 and TRBJ1-1; the D is unclear. Trimming removed 5 bases from V and 1 base from J, with 11 bases in between. Per germline, CDR1 KGHSH and CDR2 LQKENI. The CDR3 has 14 amino acids.

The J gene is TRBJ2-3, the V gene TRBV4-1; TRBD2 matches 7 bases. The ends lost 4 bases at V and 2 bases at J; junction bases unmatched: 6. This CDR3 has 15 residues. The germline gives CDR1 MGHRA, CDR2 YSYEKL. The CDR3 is CASSPFGTNTDTQYF. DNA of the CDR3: TGCGCCAGCAGCCCCTTCGGGACTAACACAGATACGCAGTATTTT.

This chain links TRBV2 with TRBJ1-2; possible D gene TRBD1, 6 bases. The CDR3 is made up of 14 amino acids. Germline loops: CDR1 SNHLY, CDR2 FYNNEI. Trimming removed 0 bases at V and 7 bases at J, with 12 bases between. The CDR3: CASSEAGGGGGYTF. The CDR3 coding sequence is TGTGCCAGCAGTGAAGCGGGGGGCGGGGGTGGCTACACCTTC.

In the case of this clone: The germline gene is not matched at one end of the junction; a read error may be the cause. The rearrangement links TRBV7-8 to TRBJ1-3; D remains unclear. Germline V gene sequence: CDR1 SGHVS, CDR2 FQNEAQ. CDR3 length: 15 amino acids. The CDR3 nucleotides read TGTGCCAGCACCTTAGGAGGTGCTCCTGGAAACACCATATATTTT. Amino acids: CASTLGGAPGNTIYF. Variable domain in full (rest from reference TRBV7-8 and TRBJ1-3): GAGVSQSPRYKVAKRGQDVALRCDPISGHVSLFWYQQALGQGPEFLTYFQNEAQLDKSGLPSDRFFAERPEGSVSTLKIQRTQQEDSAVYLCASTLGGAPGNTIYFGEGSWLTVV.

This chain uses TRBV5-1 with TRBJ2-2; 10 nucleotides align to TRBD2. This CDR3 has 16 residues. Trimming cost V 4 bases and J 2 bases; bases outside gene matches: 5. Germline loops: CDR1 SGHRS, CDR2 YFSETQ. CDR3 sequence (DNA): TGCGCCAGCAGCGAGCTAGCGGGGGCAAACACCGGGGAGCTGTTTTTT. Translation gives CASSELAGANTGELFF.

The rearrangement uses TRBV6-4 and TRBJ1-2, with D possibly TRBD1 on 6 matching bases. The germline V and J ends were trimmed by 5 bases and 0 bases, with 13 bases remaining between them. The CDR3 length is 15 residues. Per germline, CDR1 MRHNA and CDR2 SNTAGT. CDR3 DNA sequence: TGTGCCAGCAGTCCAGGGGCACAATCTAACTATGGCTACACCTTC. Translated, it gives CASSPGAQSNYGYTF.

The CDR3 nucleotides read TGTGCCAGCAAAGACTTTATGAGCTCCTATAATTCACCCCTCCACTTT. This gives the protein CASKDFMSSYNSPLHF. The V and J genes are TRBV2 and TRBJ1-6, with unresolved D. This CDR3 comprises 16 residues. Germline V gene data show CDR1 as SNHLY and CDR2 as FYNNEI. V gave up 7 bases and J gave up 0 bases, with 13 bases separating them. The entire variable domain, with the rest obtained from reference TRBV2 and TRBJ1-6, is as follows: EPEVTQTPSHQVTQMGQEVILRCVPISNHLYFYWYRQILGQKVEFLVSFYNNEISEKSEIFDDQFSVERPDGSNFTLKIRSTKLEDSAMYFCASKDFMSSYNSPLHFGNGTRLTVT.

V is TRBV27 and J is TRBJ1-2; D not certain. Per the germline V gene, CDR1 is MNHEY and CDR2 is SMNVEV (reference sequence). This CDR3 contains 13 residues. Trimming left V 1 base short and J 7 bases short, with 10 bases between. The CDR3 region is CASSLLSGGGYTF. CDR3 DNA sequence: TGTGCCAGCAGTTTATTGAGTGGTGGTGGCTACACCTTC.

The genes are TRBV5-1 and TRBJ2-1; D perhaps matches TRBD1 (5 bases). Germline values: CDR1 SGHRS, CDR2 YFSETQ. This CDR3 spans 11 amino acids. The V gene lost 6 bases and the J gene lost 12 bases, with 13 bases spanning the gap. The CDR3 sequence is CASTDSRGQFF. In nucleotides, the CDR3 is TGCGCCAGCACTGACAGTCGCGGGCAGTTCTTC.

In DNA form, the CDR3 reads TGTGCCAGCTCGCAAGGGTCACAGGCCGGTTACGAGCAGTACTTC. Protein: CASSQGSQAGYEQYF. The V and J genes are TRBV18 and TRBJ2-5; tentatively, D is TRBD1 (5 bases). The J call may be mistaken, given a closer DNA end match to TRBJ2-7. The CDR3 has 15 residues. Germline V gives CDR1 KGHSH, CDR2 LQKENI.

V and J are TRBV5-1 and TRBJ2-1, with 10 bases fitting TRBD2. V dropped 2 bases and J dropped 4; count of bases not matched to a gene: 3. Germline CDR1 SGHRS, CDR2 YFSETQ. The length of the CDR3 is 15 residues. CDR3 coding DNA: TGCGCCAGCAGCTTTGGGACTAGCGATTACAATGAGCAGTTCTTC. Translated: CASSFGTSDYNEQFF.

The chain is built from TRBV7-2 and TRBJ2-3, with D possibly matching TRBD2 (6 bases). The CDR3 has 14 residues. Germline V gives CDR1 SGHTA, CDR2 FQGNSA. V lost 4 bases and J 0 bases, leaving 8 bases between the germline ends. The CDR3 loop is CASSSLASTDTQYF. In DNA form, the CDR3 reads TGTGCCAGCAGCTCACTAGCTAGCACAGATACGCAGTATTTT.